Shown below are 21 T cell receptor beta chains from a single sample sequenced in a study of cytomegalovirus exposure and HLA in healthy donors. Researchers ran the PCR with 60 Vbeta and 13 Jbeta primers. Sequenced by immunoSEQ multiplex PCR; TCRdb stores in-frame clones only, minus some. The sample consists of around 130,000 clones, over 70% of them appearing once. The material sequenced was PBMCs. All receptors derive from a middle-aged woman in good health and CMV-seronegative.

This chain joins TRBV10-3 and TRBJ2-5, with 7 positions matching TRBD1. CDR1 ENHRY and CDR2 SYGVKD come from the germline V gene. This CDR3 is 13 amino acids long. V lost 6 bases, J lost 5 bases, and 6 bases stayed unmatched. CDR3 sequence: CAISLGTAETQYF. The CDR3 DNA is TGTGCCATCAGCCTCGGGACAGCCGAGACCCAGTACTTC.

Points on this clone: A junction boundary mismatches the germline segment, possibly from a read error. The chain combines TRBV7-9 with TRBJ1-1, with a tentative D call TRBD1 (5 bases). The CDR3 runs to 15 residues. In germline, CDR1 is SEHNR, CDR2 FQNEAQ (reference sequence). The CDR3 DNA follows: TGTCCCAGCAGCTTAGACGGCCAGGGAAACGCTGAAGCTTTCTTT. It encodes CPSSLDGQGNAEAFF.

To note about this clone: This sample also contains other DNA sequences that code for the same CDR3. This chain links TRBV6-5 with TRBJ1-1; D is undetermined. The V end lost 3 bases, the J end lost 0 bases, and 8 bases lay between the germline ends. This CDR3 has 14 residues. CDR1 is MNHEY and CDR2 is SVGAGI in the germline V gene. CDR3 residues: CASSYRGMNTEAFF. The CDR3 bases are TGTGCCAGCAGTTATCGAGGGATGAACACTGAAGCTTTCTTT.

V gene TRBV5-1 combines with J gene TRBJ1-1; 9 bases are a match to TRBD1. The V segment lost 0 bases and the J segment 5 bases; nucleotides outside the gene matches: 14. The CDR3 consists of 18 residues. Per germline, CDR1 SGHRS and CDR2 YFSETQ. The CDR3 sequence is CASSLDHRGTGRRTEAFF. In DNA, the CDR3 is TGCGCCAGCAGCTTGGACCATCGCGGGACAGGGAGGAGGACTGAAGCTTTCTTT.

CDR3 protein: CASSDGDYNYNEQFF. Here the CDR3 DNA reads TGTGCCAGCAGTGACGGGGACTACAATTACAATGAGCAGTTCTTC. V is TRBV28 and J is TRBJ2-1; TRBD2 matches at 7 bases. The length of the CDR3 is 15 residues. CDR1 and CDR2 from the germline V gene are MDHEN and SYDVKM. After removal of 5 bases from V and 4 bases from J, the junction contained 8 bases not matched to a gene.

This clone occurred once. The CDR3 nucleotides are TGTGCCAGCAGCTTAGTTAGGAGTAACTATGGCTACACCTTC. Translated, it gives CASSLVRSNYGYTF. The chain recombines TRBV11-2 with TRBJ1-2; D not resolved. Germline CDR1 is SGHAT and CDR2 is FQNNGV. The CDR3 extends over 14 amino acids. The V and J ends lost 1 base and 1 base respectively, with 7 bases between them. The full variable domain, in which reference TRBV11-2 and TRBJ1-2 provide the parts outside the CDR3, is EAGVAQSPRYKIIEKRQSVAFWCNPISGHATLYWYQQILGQGPKLLIQFQNNGVVDDSQLPKDRFSAERLKGVDSTLKIQPAKLEDSAVYLCASSLVRSNYGYTFGSGTRLTVV.

With regard to this clone: Other DNA sequences from this sample encode an identical CDR3 as well. The chain links TRBV5-1 to TRBJ2-7; 7 positions agree with TRBD1. Germline CDR1 is SGHRS and CDR2 is YFSETQ. V lost 4 bases, J lost 5 bases, and 3 bases stayed unmatched. The CDR3 totals 12 residues. The CDR3 bases are TGCGCCAGCAGCCCCACAGGGGACGAGCAGTACTTC. It encodes CASSPTGDEQYF.

The chain recombines TRBV4-3 with TRBJ2-7; 8 bases fit TRBD2. From germline, CDR1 is LGHNA and CDR2 YSLEER. The CDR3 runs to 16 residues. V gave up 0 bases and J gave up 3 bases; unmatched junction bases: 7. This CDR3 reads CASSQDNSGGVYEQYF. The CDR3 nucleotides read TGCGCCAGCAGCCAAGATAACAGCGGGGGTGTCTACGAGCAGTACTTC.

The genes are TRBV7-9 and TRBJ2-3, with 12 bases matching TRBD2. The CDR3 runs to 17 residues. The germline CDR1 and CDR2 sequences are SEHNR and FQNEAQ (reference sequence). J lost 2 bases, V lost 5 bases, and 8 bases had no gene match. CDR3 sequence reads: CASSNGLAGTSTDTQYF. The DNA for the CDR3 is TGTGCCAGCAGCAACGGACTAGCGGGGACATCCACAGATACGCAGTATTTT.

This chain connects TRBV18 to TRBJ1-6, with D possibly matching TRBD1 (6 bases). Per germline, CDR1 KGHSH and CDR2 LQKENI. V lost 1 base, J lost 7 bases, and 11 bases lay in between. The CDR3 has 15 residues. The CDR3 here is CASSPQAGQNSPLHF. Here the CDR3 DNA reads TGTGCCAGCTCACCACAGGCAGGACAGAATTCACCCCTCCACTTT.

The V call is TRBV27, the J call TRBJ1-2; possibly TRBD1 for D (5 bases). CDR3 length: 14 residues. Germline loops: CDR1 MNHEY, CDR2 SMNVEV (reference sequence). Trimming took off 3 bases at V and 8 bases at J, with 16 bases between the two ends. CDR3 sequence: CASSLSAGRLGYTF. The CDR3, as DNA: TGTGCCAGCAGTTTGAGCGCAGGGAGGTTAGGCTACACCTTC.

This clone has a single count. The chain is built from TRBV9 and TRBJ1-4; 7 bases agree with TRBD1. Trimming took 0 bases from V and 8 from J; bases not matched to a gene: 7. In germline, CDR1 is SGDLS, CDR2 YYNGEE. The CDR3 extends over 15 amino acids. This chain's CDR3 is CASSVAQGGGEKLFF. The CDR3 DNA follows: TGTGCCAGCAGCGTAGCTCAGGGGGGCGGAGAAAAACTGTTTTTT.

This clone was detected only once. One junction end disagrees with the germline gene, perhaps due to a read error. J is TRBJ1-1 and V is TRBV25-1, with 9 bases matching TRBD1. The germline CDR1 and CDR2 sequences are MGHDK and SYGVNS. This CDR3 region has 15 residues. For the CDR3, the DNA is TGTCCCAGCGGACAGGGGATCAGCGGGCAGACTGAAGCTTTCTTT. Protein product: CPSGQGISGQTEAFF.

The J gene is TRBJ1-2, the V gene TRBV2, with D possibly TRBD1 on 5 matching bases. CDR1 is SNHLY and CDR2 is FYNNEI in the germline V gene. The CDR3 runs to 15 residues. Trimming removed 5 bases at V and 4 bases at J, with 17 bases between. CDR3 in DNA: TGTGCCAGCAGTCAACAAAAAGGTGACAGCTATGGCTACACCTTC. This encodes CASSQQKGDSYGYTF.

The rearrangement joins TRBV7-6 to TRBJ2-1, with a tentative D call TRBD1 (6 bases). This CDR3 has 16 residues. Looked up from germline, CDR1 is SGHVS and CDR2 is FNYEAQ. V shed 5 bases and J shed 1 base, with 15 bases lying between them. The CDR3 region is CASSPTGTGSYNEQFF. CDR3 sequence (DNA): TGTGCCAGCAGCCCAACAGGGACGGGGTCCTACAATGAGCAGTTCTTC.

The rearrangement joins TRBV7-6 to TRBJ2-5, with D perhaps TRBD2 (5 bases). The germline V gene encodes CDR1 SGHVS and CDR2 FNYEAQ. CDR3 length: 16 amino acids. V was shortened by 2 bases and J by 5 bases, with 18 bases between the two germline ends. DNA for the CDR3: TGTGCCAGCAGCTTACTCGGACTCCCTGCTCGGGAGACCCAGTACTTC. It codes for CASSLLGLPARETQYF.

This clone was counted only a few times. The V gene is TRBV27, the J gene TRBJ1-1, with 8 nucleotides matching TRBD1. Per the germline V gene, CDR1 is MNHEY and CDR2 is SMNVEV (reference sequence). The CDR3 contains 14 residues. Trimming at V came to 7 bases and at J to 2 bases, leaving 6 bases not matched to a gene. DNA of the CDR3: TGTGCCAGCAACCGACAGGGGCCAAACACTGAAGCTTTCTTT. Translation: CASNRQGPNTEAFF.

This clone is a singleton in its sample. This rearrangement joins TRBV4-1 to TRBJ2-7, with TRBD1 matching over 8 bases. Germline CDR1 MGHRA, CDR2 YSYEKL. The CDR3 totals 15 residues. V shed 2 bases and J 9 bases; nucleotides not matched to a gene: 12. The CDR3 DNA follows: TGCGCCAGCAGCCAAACAGGGGGTAACCCCCGGGGGCAGTACTTC. It codes for CASSQTGGNPRGQYF.

This clone has more than one count but fewer than ten. The gene calls are TRBV5-6 and TRBJ2-3; TRBD1 matches 7 bases. The V gene's germline CDR1 is SGHDT and CDR2 YYEEEE. J gave up 6 bases and V 0 bases, and 10 bases lay outside the gene matches. The CDR3 is 16 amino acids. CDR3 sequence (DNA): TGTGCCAGCAGCTTGGGCTCAGGGGGTTGGGGGGATACGCAGTATTTT. This gives the protein CASSLGSGGWGDTQYF.

The chain employs TRBV18 and TRBJ1-1; TRBD1 matches 7 bases. The CDR3 covers 15 residues. Per germline, CDR1 KGHSH and CDR2 LQKENI. J lost 1 base, V lost 6 bases, and 8 bases had no gene match. CDR3 amino acids: CASSELQGKNTEAFF. DNA for the CDR3: TGTGCCAGCTCCGAACTACAGGGGAAGAACACTGAAGCTTTCTTT.

The chain employs TRBV2 and TRBJ1-1; the match to TRBD1 covers 9 bases. The CDR3 consists of 14 residues. The J segment lost 3 bases and the V segment lost 6 bases, leaving 5 bases of the junction unmatched. Per the germline V gene, CDR1 is SNHLY and CDR2 is FYNNEI. The CDR3: CASSTGGRDTEAFF. The CDR3 DNA reads TGTGCCAGCAGCACAGGGGGCCGGGACACTGAAGCTTTCTTT.